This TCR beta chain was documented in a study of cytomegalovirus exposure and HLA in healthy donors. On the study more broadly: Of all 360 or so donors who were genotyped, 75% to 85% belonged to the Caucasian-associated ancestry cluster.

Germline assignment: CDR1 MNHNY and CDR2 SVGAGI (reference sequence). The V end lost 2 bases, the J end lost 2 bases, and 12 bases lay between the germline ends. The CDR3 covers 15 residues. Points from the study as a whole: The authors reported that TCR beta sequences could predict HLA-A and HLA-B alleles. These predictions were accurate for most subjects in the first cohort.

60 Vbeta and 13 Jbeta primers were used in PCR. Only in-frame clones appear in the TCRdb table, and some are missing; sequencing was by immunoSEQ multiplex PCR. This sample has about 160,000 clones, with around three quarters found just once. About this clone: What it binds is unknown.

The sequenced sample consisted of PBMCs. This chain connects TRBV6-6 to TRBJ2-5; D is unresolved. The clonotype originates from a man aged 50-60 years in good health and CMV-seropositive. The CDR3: CASSYPTSGQETQYF. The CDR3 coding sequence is TGTGCCAGCAGTTACCCCACATCAGGTCAAGAGACCCAGTACTTC.